These 24 T cell receptor beta chains came from one sample sequenced in a study of identifying expanded T cells in peripheral blood. Sequencing was performed with immunoSEQ multiplex PCR; in TCRdb, only in-frame clones are kept and a portion is missing. The table includes about 85,000 clones, roughly 90% detected once. The sequencing input was blood. The receptors were gathered from a person aged 18 to 75 in good health.

The chain recombines TRBV7-8 with TRBJ1-3, with no clear D. V lost 5 bases, J lost 0 bases, and 11 bases lay in between. Germline loops: CDR1 SGHVS, CDR2 FQNEAQ. The CDR3 consists of 15 residues. CDR3 in amino acids: CASSPPFVSGNTIYF. CDR3 sequence (DNA): TGTGCCAGCAGCCCGCCTTTTGTCTCTGGAAACACCATATATTTT.

The chain employs TRBV7-2 and TRBJ1-3; D call uncertain. Germline V CDR1 and CDR2: SGHTA, FQGNSA. The V end was cut by 1 base, the J end by 2 bases, with 12 bases between. The CDR3 is 16 amino acids. For the CDR3, the DNA is TGTGCCAGCAGCTTAGTACCGGGTACGGCTGGAAACACCATATATTTT. It yields the protein CASSLVPGTAGNTIYF.

This rearrangement joins TRBV19 to TRBJ1-5, with D maybe TRBD1 (6 bases). The CDR3 runs 20 residues. Germline values: CDR1 LNHDA, CDR2 SQIVND (reference sequence). The ends were cut back, 1 base at V and 0 bases at J, with 22 bases in the middle. CDR3 nucleotides: TGTGCCAGTAGTATAGCCCTCCAGGGGTTGGCGTCATATAGCAATCAGCCCCAGCATTTT. Translated: CASSIALQGLASYSNQPQHF. Supplemented by reference TRBV19 and TRBJ1-5, the full variable domain reads DGGITQSPKYLFRKEGQNVTLSCEQNLNHDAMYWYRQDPGQGLRLIYYSQIVNDFQKGDIAEGYSVSREKKESFPLTVTSAQKNPTAFYLCASSIALQGLASYSNQPQHFGDGTRLSIL.

CDR3: CASRGQLNTEAFF. CDR3 nucleotide sequence: TGCGCCAGCAGAGGACAGCTGAACACTGAAGCTTTCTTT. The chain has TRBV10-1 and TRBJ1-1; tentative D call: TRBD1 (6 bases). V lost 6 bases, J lost 0 bases, and 8 bases lay in between. This CDR3 region has 13 residues. Germline V gives CDR1 WNHNN, CDR2 SYGVQD (reference sequence).

This clone was seen once. The chain links TRBV9 to TRBJ2-3; tentative D call: TRBD2 (6 bases). The CDR3 has 16 residues. Germline V gene data show CDR1 as SGDLS and CDR2 as YYNGEE. V was pared by 3 bases and J by 0 bases, with 14 bases between. This chain's CDR3 is CASSEGRGTSTDTQYF. DNA for the CDR3: TGTGCCAGCAGCGAAGGTCGGGGGACTAGCACAGATACGCAGTATTTT.

This chain connects TRBV7-9 to TRBJ2-3; no clear D gene. Trimming stripped 3 bases from V and 2 bases from J, with 9 bases between. Looked up from germline, CDR1 is SEHNR and CDR2 is FQNEAQ (reference sequence). The CDR3 contains 14 residues. The CDR3 sequence: CASSFSALTDTQYF. The CDR3 nucleotides read TGTGCCAGCAGCTTTTCAGCTCTCACAGATACGCAGTATTTT.

The chain carries TRBV6-6 and TRBJ2-1; D uncertain. This CDR3 has 14 residues. V dropped 4 bases and J dropped 4 bases, with 11 bases sitting between them. The germline CDR1 and CDR2 sequences are MNHNY and SVGAGI (reference sequence). In DNA form, the CDR3 reads TGTGCCAGCAGTTCGCTGACTCCTTACAATGAGCAGTTCTTC. As protein: CASSSLTPYNEQFF.

The CDR3 sequence is CASSLNQQETQYF. In DNA, the CDR3 is TGTGCCAGCAGCTTAAACCAACAAGAGACCCAGTACTTC. The V call is TRBV7-3, the J call TRBJ2-5; no clear D gene. V gave up 1 base and J gave up 2 bases, with 5 bases separating them. Looked up from germline, CDR1 is SGHTA and CDR2 is FQGTGA. This CDR3 contains 13 residues.

The CDR3 loop reads CASSRDRYNEQFF. CDR3 bases: TGTGCCAGCTCACGGGACAGATACAATGAGCAGTTCTTC. J is TRBJ2-1 and V is TRBV18; 7 bases agree with TRBD1. V dropped 4 bases and J dropped 4; count of bases not matched to a gene: 1. The CDR3 runs to 13 residues. Germline loops: CDR1 KGHSH, CDR2 LQKENI.

CDR3 region: CASSLFVDEQFF. CDR3 sequence (DNA): TGTGCCAGCAGCTTGTTCGTCGATGAGCAGTTCTTC. The chain uses TRBV5-5 and TRBJ2-1; D unclear. CDR1 SGHKS and CDR2 YYEKEE come from the germline V gene (reference sequence). V shed 1 base and J shed 8 bases, with 7 bases lying between them. The length of the CDR3 is 12 residues.

The V call is TRBV6-5, the J call TRBJ2-5, with no clear D. Germline-derived CDR1 and CDR2 are MNHEY and SVGAGI. The CDR3 is 12 residues long. Trimming pared 7 bases from V and 1 base from J, leaving 7 bases between. The CDR3, as DNA: TGTGCCAGCAAATACATCCAAGAGACCCAGTACTTC. This codes for CASKYIQETQYF.

The chain uses TRBV6-1 and TRBJ1-1; TRBD1 matches 10 bases. CDR1 is MNHNS and CDR2 is SASEGT in the germline V gene. Losses at the gene ends were 9 bases for V and 3 bases for J; bases not matched to a gene: 4. The CDR3 covers 13 residues. CDR3 sequence reads: CASSGTGDTEAFF. The CDR3 DNA follows: TGTGCCAGTTCCGGGACAGGGGACACTGAAGCTTTCTTT.

The chain couples TRBV9 to TRBJ1-3; D remains ambiguous. Between the trimmed V and J ends, which lost 1 base and 4 bases, there was a span of 3 bases. This CDR3 spans 12 amino acids. CDR1 SGDLS and CDR2 YYNGEE come from the germline V gene. The CDR3 here is CASSVTGNTIYF. CDR3 DNA sequence: TGTGCCAGCAGCGTAACCGGAAACACCATATATTTT.

The chain links TRBV11-2 to TRBJ2-7, with D tentatively TRBD1 (6 bases). Germline CDR1 SGHAT, CDR2 FQNNGV. The V gene lost 2 bases and the J gene lost 0 bases, with 11 bases spanning the gap. This CDR3 has 15 residues. The CDR3 sequence is CASSLFTGLSYEQYF. CDR3 in DNA: TGTGCCAGCAGCTTATTTACAGGGCTCTCCTACGAGCAGTACTTC.

J is TRBJ2-7 and V is TRBV10-3; perhaps TRBD1 as D (6 bases). This CDR3 has 16 amino acids. V was clipped by 3 bases and J by 3 bases, with 18 bases between them. Per the germline V gene, CDR1 is ENHRY and CDR2 is SYGVKD. CDR3 in amino acids: CAISDGASQGYYEQYF. CDR3 nucleotides: TGTGCCATCAGTGATGGGGCATCCCAGGGGTACTACGAGCAGTACTTC.

The chain recombines TRBV4-1 with TRBJ2-2; D gene unclear. Trimming took 6 bases from V and 1 from J, leaving 3 bases between them. The germline V gene has CDR1 MGHRA and CDR2 YSYEKL. The CDR3 covers 12 residues. CDR3 sequence: CASRLNTGELFF. In nucleotides, the CDR3 is TGCGCCAGCAGGCTGAACACCGGGGAGCTGTTTTTT.

This chain connects TRBV7-2 to TRBJ2-1, with 8 bases matching TRBD2. Germline CDR1 reads SGHTA; CDR2 reads FQGNSA. The V gene end was trimmed by 5 bases and the J gene end by 16 bases; junction bases not matched to a gene: 10. This CDR3 has 12 residues. Written as DNA, the CDR3 is TGTGCCAGCAGCCCCAGTAGCGGGATTAGATTCTTC. Translated, it gives CASSPSSGIRFF.

This chain uses TRBV13 with TRBJ1-2; TRBD1 matches 7 bases. V was clipped by 5 bases and J by 8 bases; unmatched bases: 8. Germline lookup yields CDR1 PRHDT and CDR2 FYEKMQ (reference sequence). The CDR3 covers 13 residues. CDR3 nucleotide sequence: TGTGCCAGCAGCATAGACAGGGTGCGCGGCTACACCTTC. Its protein product is CASSIDRVRGYTF.

J is TRBJ1-1 and V is TRBV5-1; 9 bases line up with TRBD1. The CDR3 runs 13 residues. Trimming took 4 bases from V and 9 from J; bases not matched to a gene: 7. The germline V gene encodes CDR1 SGHRS and CDR2 YFSETQ. The DNA for the CDR3 is TGCGCCAGCAGCCCCACAGGGGGCCCCCAAGCTTTCTTT. Amino acid sequence: CASSPTGGPQAFF.

The chain employs TRBV6-5 and TRBJ1-2; the D is unclear. The CDR3 runs 13 residues. From germline, CDR1 is MNHEY and CDR2 SVGAGI. Trimming stripped 2 bases from V and 7 bases from J, with 11 bases between. CDR3 residues: CASSYRDGFGYTF. CDR3 nucleotide sequence: TGTGCCAGCAGTTACAGGGATGGTTTTGGCTACACCTTC.

This chain links TRBV2 with TRBJ2-7, with D possibly being TRBD2 (7 bases). Trimming cost V 11 bases and J 6 bases, with 20 bases left between them. The CDR3 is 13 residues long. Germline CDR1 is SNHLY and CDR2 is FYNNEI. CDR3 coding DNA: TGTGCCGAGGGGGGGGGACCGGCGGGCGAGCAGTACTTC. Its translation: CAEGGGPAGEQYF.

As regards this clone: One end of the junction does not line up with germline, which may come from a read error. The rearrangement uses TRBV5-6 and TRBJ2-3; D is undetermined. The CDR3 covers 16 residues. In germline, CDR1 is SGHDT, CDR2 YYEEEE. CDR3 nucleotides: TGTGCCAGCAGATTGGATAGTAATCTGGGTACAGATACGCAGTATTTT. This gives the protein CASRLDSNLGTDTQYF.

The V call is TRBV6-1, the J call TRBJ1-1, with D unclear. Between the trimmed V and J ends, which lost 6 bases and 2 bases, there was a span of 7 bases. The V gene's germline CDR1 is MNHNS and CDR2 SASEGT. The CDR3 length is 12 residues. The CDR3 is CASSSVNTEAFF. The DNA of the CDR3 is TGTGCCAGCAGCTCCGTAAACACTGAAGCTTTCTTT.

The chain links TRBV29-1 to TRBJ2-2, with TRBD2 matching 7 bases. The germline gives CDR1 SQVTM, CDR2 ANQGSEA. The CDR3 loop spans 14 amino acids. V was pared by 1 base and J by 5 bases, with 4 bases of the junction left unmatched. CDR3 coding DNA: TGCAGCGTTGAAGCTAGCGGCACAACCGGGGAGCTGTTTTTT. Residues: CSVEASGTTGELFF.